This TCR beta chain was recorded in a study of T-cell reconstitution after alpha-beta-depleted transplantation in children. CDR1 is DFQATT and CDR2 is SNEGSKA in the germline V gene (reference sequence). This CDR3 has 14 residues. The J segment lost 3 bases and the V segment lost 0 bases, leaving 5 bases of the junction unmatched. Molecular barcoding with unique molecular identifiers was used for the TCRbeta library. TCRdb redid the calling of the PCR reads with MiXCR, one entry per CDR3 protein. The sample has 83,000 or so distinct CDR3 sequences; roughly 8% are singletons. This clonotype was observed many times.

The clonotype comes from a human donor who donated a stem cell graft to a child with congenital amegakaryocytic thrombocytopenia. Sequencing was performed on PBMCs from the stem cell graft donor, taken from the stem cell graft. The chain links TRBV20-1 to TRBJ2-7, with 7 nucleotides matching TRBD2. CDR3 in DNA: TGCAGTGCTAGAGATTCGGCTAGCGGCTACGAGCAGTACTTC. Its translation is CSARDSASGYEQYF.